These T cell receptor beta chains were read from a single sample in a study of CD8 T cells in ankylosing spondylitis. TCRdb processed the 5' RACE reads anew with MiXCR; each CDR3 protein has one entry. The sample yields some 840,000 distinct CDR3 sequences, 10% to 15% seen once. Specimen: blood, either unsorted or a sorted T cell fraction (not recorded which). The receptors stem from a male donor with ankylosing spondylitis. CDR3s include the opening cysteine and the closing phenylalanine or tryptophan. D genes are given only for firm matches.

d_call,v_call,cdr3_aa
.,TRBV5-5,CASSPLGDGGADTQYF
.,TRBV6-1,CASSEQEPYEQYF
.,TRBV20-1,CSALTGSLITYNEQFF
.,TRBV29-1,CSGSFNEQFF
TRBD1,TRBV7-9,CASSPFRDRGYEQYF
.,TRBV12-3/TRBV12-4,CASSLRFSGELFF
.,TRBV2,CASSLRTLDTGELFF
.,TRBV29-1,CSVERDIQETQYF
TRBD1,TRBV30,CAWTTGVTGELFF
.,TRBV11-3,CASSFRGTGASNEQFF
TRBD1,TRBV10-3,CAISETRDRGDQPQHF
.,TRBV7-2,CASSFRMGAHYNEQFF
TRBD2,TRBV7-9,CASSRGGFQETQYF
.,TRBV20-1,CSATPQGVGETQYF
.,TRBV7-9,CASSLRLRDNEQFF
.,TRBV9,CASSETVANYGYTF
TRBD1,TRBV15,CATNFRQGRTEAFF
.,TRBV20-1,CSARSDLYSGANVLTF
.,TRBV3-1,CASTRRGLPNSPLHF
.,TRBV27,CASTLNGVGFF
.,TRBV7-9,CASSSSLFNSYEQYF
.,TRBV5-6,CASGLAEWNTGELFF
.,TRBV5-1,CASSLGHDEQFF
TRBD2,TRBV4-2,CASSQDGTSGRAVAETQYF
.,TRBV28,CASSLSDRGTGELFF
.,TRBV20-1,CSAGGGEGNQPQHF
TRBD1,TRBV4-1,CASSHLGQGKAAGYTF
TRBD2,TRBV4-3,CASSHLSGRGTGELFF
TRBD1,TRBV29-1,CSVEVPRRTGAGEQFF
.,TRBV7-3,CASSLWFDSEQYF
TRBD1,TRBV29-1,CSVNRGQGWEQYF
TRBD1,TRBV20-1,CSARQGAGNTIYF
.,TRBV5-1,CASGLQGSVRGYTF
TRBD1,TRBV7-2,CASIYSGTAGEQYF
.,TRBV4-3,CASSQAPRDNYGYTF
.,TRBV7-3,CASSRTEEGGYTF
.,TRBV18,CASSPSAFADTQYF
.,TRBV12-3/TRBV12-4,CASSRDLTDTQYF
.,TRBV20-1,CSASLYQPQHF
.,TRBV5-1,CASSLGRQEPETQYF